This TCR beta chain appears in the sequencing data of a study of blood T cell repertoires in COVID-19. Study as a whole: The United States, Italy and Spain provided the acute and convalescent COVID-19 samples. Sample material is recorded as cDNA or gDNA derived from T cells, B-cell-depleted T cells, or PBMCs.

How the authors handled the data: Nucleated cell counts were estimated from reference gene primer amplification. The assay was immunoSEQ multiplex PCR, and TCRdb's table has in-frame clones only and misses some. V and J calls and clone size are as listed in that table; D and trimming were resolved from the DNA. The data hold over 100,000 clones, with 70% to 90% observed a single time. The V gene lost 8 bases and the J gene lost 1 base, with 21 bases spanning the gap. Germline CDR1 and CDR2: SGHVS and FQNEAQ. The CDR3 is made up of 16 amino acids. The source material was peripheral blood. J is TRBJ2-7 and V is TRBV7-8; TRBD2 might be the D (6 bases). The sequence derives from a man aged 40-49 years with acute or convalescent COVID-19. CDR3 residues: CASSFRDGTGSYEQYF. The DNA of the CDR3 is TGTGCCAGCTCCTTTCGGGACGGGACTGGGTCCTACGAGCAGTACTTC.